A selection of T cell receptor beta chains follows, all from one sample in a study of cytomegalovirus exposure and HLA in healthy donors. TCRdb's table, derived via immunoSEQ multiplex PCR, lists solely in-frame clones and lacks some. The table lists 85,000 to 130,000 clones, about 81% of them singletons, with approximately 2.8% in the top ten. What was sequenced was PBMCs. These receptors were taken from a male donor in good health and CMV-seropositive. Each CDR3 is given with its conserved first and last residue. A D gene is named only where the DNA matches it firmly. A row's size may be missing; if present it is once, few, many or a size class.

TRBV6-5	TRBD1	TRBJ1-1	-	TGTGCCAGCAAGGGGGACAGGGGGAACACTGAAGCTTTCTTT	CASKGDRGNTEAFF
TRBV5-6	-	TRBJ1-1	few	TGTGCCAGCAGCTTGGGTGGGGGGAGGTACACTGAAGCTTTCTTT	CASSLGGGRYTEAFF
TRBV6-5	-	TRBJ2-2	once	TGTGCCAGCAGTCCCCAGACAGCCACCGGGGAGCTGTTTTTT	CASSPQTATGELFF
TRBV12-5	-	TRBJ1-3	-	TGTGCTATTTCAGGGGGAAACACCATATATTTT	CAISGGNTIYF
TRBV5-6	-	TRBJ1-2	-	TGTGCCAGCAGCACTGGACAATTCAACTATGGCTACACCTTC	CASSTGQFNYGYTF
TRBV2	TRBD2	TRBJ2-3	-	TGTGCCAGTGGACGGGGGGAAACAGATACGCAGTATTTT	CASGRGETDTQYF
TRBV18	-	TRBJ1-1	-	TGTGCCAGCTCACCCGAGACAGGATCGAACACTGAAGCTTTCTTT	CASSPETGSNTEAFF
TRBV4-1	-	TRBJ2-7	-	TGCGCCAGCAGCCAAGCGGGAGCTGGGAGGTACGAGCAGTACTTC	CASSQAGAGRYEQYF
TRBV15	TRBD1	TRBJ2-7	-	TGTGCCACCAGCAGGTTTAGGGCAGGGGGCACCTACGAGCAGTACTTC	CATSRFRAGGTYEQYF
TRBV28	-	TRBJ2-1	-	TGTGCCAGCACCCCCCGGGTTAATACTGAGCAGTTCTTC	CASTPRVNTEQFF
TRBV28	-	TRBJ1-1	-	TGTGCCAGCAGGTCAGGGAGGGCTGAAGCTTTCTTT	CASRSGRAEAFF
TRBV2	TRBD1	TRBJ2-4	-	TGTGCCAGCAGTGTGATTGGCGGGACAGGGAAAAACATTCAGTACTTC	CASSVIGGTGKNIQYF
TRBV7-2	-	TRBJ2-7	-	TGTGCCAGCAGTCACGGCGCAGGGCCCCCCTACGAGCAGTACTTC	CASSHGAGPPYEQYF
TRBV5-6	-	TRBJ1-6	few	TGTGCCAGCAGCGTACGTCGGGGTAGTTCACCCCTCCACTTT	CASSVRRGSSPLHF
TRBV6-6	TRBD2	TRBJ2-1	-	TGTGCCAGCAGTTACAGCACGGGGGGCAATGAGCAGTTCTTC	CASSYSTGGNEQFF
TRBV5-6	TRBD2	TRBJ2-7	-	TGTGCCAGCAGCTTGAGGGGACTAGCGGGAGGGACCTACGAGCAGTACTTC	CASSLRGLAGGTYEQYF
TRBV7-9	-	TRBJ2-7	-	TGTGCCAGCGGTCAATCCGGCGAGCAGTACTTC	CASGQSGEQYF
TRBV18	-	TRBJ1-1	-	TGTGCCAGCAAAACCAGGGAGGCGGTCACTGAAGCTTTCTTT	CASKTREAVTEAFF
TRBV7-9	-	TRBJ2-5	-	TGTGCCAGCAGCCCCTCTTATCCTCCCCTCGGGGAGACCCAGTACTTC	CASSPSYPPLGETQYF
TRBV11-2	-	TRBJ2-7	-	TGTGCCAGCAGCGAGTTTCCGGGATCCACAGAGAAACACTACGAGCAGTACTTC	CASSEFPGSTEKHYEQYF
TRBV30	TRBD2	TRBJ2-7	-	TGTGCCTGGAGTCCTGCGGGAGCTGGAGAGCAGTACTTC	CAWSPAGAGEQYF
TRBV15	TRBD1	TRBJ2-1	-	TGTGCCACCAGCAGCGTTCAGGGGGCCCTCAATGAGCAGTTCTTC	CATSSVQGALNEQFF
TRBV29-1	-	TRBJ1-1	-	TGCAGCGCCAGGGGAGGGGTCACTGAAGCTTTCTTT	CSARGGVTEAFF
TRBV7-6	TRBD2	TRBJ2-1	few	TGTGCCAGCAGCCCATCAGCGGGGACTTACAATGAGCAGTTCTTC	CASSPSAGTYNEQFF
TRBV28	-	TRBJ2-7	-	TGTGCCAGCAGTTTCACAAGCTCCTACGAGCAGTACTTC	CASSFTSSYEQYF
TRBV2	TRBD2	TRBJ2-7	few	TGTGCCAGCAGGGGGGGGGACGAGCAGTACTTC	CASRGGDEQYF
TRBV7-2	TRBD2	TRBJ2-1	-	TGTGCCAGCAGCCATGGCCCTAGCGGGAGTTTTAATGAGCAGTTCTTC	CASSHGPSGSFNEQFF
TRBV11-3	-	TRBJ2-1	-	TGTGCCAGCAGCTTGGCTAGCAGTTATGAGCAGTTCTTC	CASSLASSYEQFF
TRBV4-3	TRBD2	TRBJ2-7	-	TGCGCCAGCAGCCACTCTCGGGGGGAGGGCTCCTACGAGCAGTACTTC	CASSHSRGEGSYEQYF
TRBV6-6	TRBD1	TRBJ2-7	-	TGTGCCAGCAGTTACAACAGGGGGCAGGCCTACGAGCAGTACTTC	CASSYNRGQAYEQYF
TRBV29-1	TRBD1	TRBJ1-4	-	TGCAGCGCAAGACCCAGGGGGCCAGGTGAAAAACTGTTTTTT	CSARPRGPGEKLFF
TRBV7-9	TRBD2	TRBJ2-1	-	TGTGCCAGCAGCTTAGGGGCTAGCGGGAGTTCGTATCGGAATGAGCAGTTCTTC	CASSLGASGSSYRNEQFF
TRBV6-4	-	TRBJ1-2	-	TGTGCCAGCAGTGACTCTCCTCCCCGGGGCTACACCTTC	CASSDSPPRGYTF
TRBV6-4	-	TRBJ2-3	-	TGTACCCCGGACTTTTTGACAGGCGCGAGCACAGATACGCAGTATTTT	CTPDFLTGASTDTQYF
TRBV4-2	-	TRBJ2-7	once	TGTGCCAGCAGCCAAGATGCATCCAAGGGGGATTGGTCCTACGAGCAGTACTTC	CASSQDASKGDWSYEQYF
TRBV4-2	TRBD2	TRBJ2-1	-	TGTGCCAGCAGCCAAGTTGCGGCTAGCGGGGGTGTTTACAATGAGCAGTTCTTC	CASSQVAASGGVYNEQFF
TRBV7-3	-	TRBJ2-2	-	TGTGCCAGCAGCGGGGCCAGGGCGGGAACCGGGGAGCTGTTTTTT	CASSGARAGTGELFF
TRBV7-9	TRBD2	TRBJ2-5	-	TGTGCCAGCAGCCTGAGGTACGGGACTAGCGCCCAAGAGACCCAGTACTTC	CASSLRYGTSAQETQYF